This T cell receptor (beta chain) came from a study of neurological immune-mediated disorders. Overall study findings and caveats: Expansion of TCR clones was greatest in HTLV-1-associated myelopathy and smallest in multiple sclerosis, where it fell below that of healthy controls. Subjects shared no identical expanded-clone CDR3 amino acid sequences, suggesting private TCR-beta repertoires in all groups.

This clonotype occurred a few times. The target antigen is unknown. Synthesis of cDNA used 5'RACE (with 10-nucleotide random UMIs). TCRdb ran MiXCR on the 5' RACE reads and lists one entry per CDR3 protein. The sample lists fewer than 30,000 distinct CDR3 sequences, less than 15% occurring once. Unmatched junction bases numbered 7, after V lost 5 bases and J lost 3 bases. The V gene's germline CDR1 is PRHDT and CDR2 FYEKMQ (reference sequence). CDR3 length: 16 amino acids. The TCR was taken from a woman in her fifties or sixties with HTLV-1-associated myelopathy (HAM/TSP). The material sequenced was PBMCs. The chain joins TRBV13 to TRBJ2-1; TRBD2 aligns across 10 bases. The DNA of the CDR3 is TGTGCCAGCAGCATCCTAGCGGGAGAGGGCTACAATGAGCAGTTCTTC. It translates to CASSILAGEGYNEQFF. The full variable domain, completed using reference TRBV13 and TRBJ2-1, is AAGVIQSPRHLIKEKRETATLKCYPIPRHDTVYWYQQGPGQDPQFLISFYEKMQSDKGSIPDRFSAQQFSDYHSELNMSSLELGDSALYFCASSILAGEGYNEQFFGPGTRLTVL.